Sequencing of this T cell receptor beta chain was carried out in a study of cytomegalovirus exposure and HLA in healthy donors. Trimming took off 9 bases at V and 2 bases at J, with 15 bases between the two ends. CDR1 is LNHDA and CDR2 is SQIVND in the germline V gene (reference sequence). The CDR3 sequence is 14 residues long. 60 Vbeta and 13 Jbeta primers were used in PCR. Clones were read by immunoSEQ multiplex PCR, and TCRdb kept only the in-frame ones, dropping some. This sample has roughly 150,000 clones, with nearly 80% found just once. Broader study findings: When analyzed later, the rates of TCR association showed variation by HLA locus, with DRB1 the most and HLA-C the fewest.

This clone was seen a few times. Its antigen is unidentified. The sequence derives from a male donor in good health and CMV-seronegative. The chain links TRBV19 to TRBJ2-3; D uncertain. The sequenced sample consisted of PBMCs. CDR3 DNA: TGTGCCAGCGCGCCTCCGCGCGACACAGATACGCAGTATTTT. It translates to CASAPPRDTDTQYF.